One and the same sample provided the 3 T cell receptor beta chains below, sequenced in a study of blood T cell repertoires in COVID-19. Some clones are missing from TCRdb's copy, which holds only in-frame ones; the method was immunoSEQ multiplex PCR. There are about 280,000 clones in the sample; about 90% occur only once, and around 10% lies in the top ten. The sequencing sample was made of peripheral blood. The receptors shown here come from a woman aged 30 to 39 with COVID-19, enrolled during active disease.

The rearrangement links TRBV7-9 to TRBJ2-2, with no clear D. Per the germline V gene, CDR1 is SEHNR and CDR2 is FQNEAQ (reference sequence). The germline V and J ends were trimmed by 5 bases and 0 bases, with 16 bases remaining between them. The CDR3 totals 17 residues. The CDR3 coding sequence is TGTGCCAGCAGCCCTCGGTTTGGGCTTGCGAACACCGGGGAGCTGTTTTTT. Protein product: CASSPRFGLANTGELFF.

The count of this clone is one. J is TRBJ2-4 and V is TRBV25-1; 8 positions agree with TRBD1. Losses at the gene ends were 7 bases for V and 3 bases for J; bases not matched to a gene: 11. Germline V gives CDR1 MGHDK, CDR2 SYGVNS. This CDR3 is built from 16 residues. DNA of the CDR3: TGTGCCAGCAACCCCGGGACAGGAAAGGGCAAAAACATTCAGTACTTC. Residues: CASNPGTGKGKNIQYF.

This clone has more than one count but fewer than ten. This chain connects TRBV27 to TRBJ1-2; 10 bases fit TRBD1. Trimming at V came to 4 bases and at J to 6 bases, leaving 8 bases not matched to a gene. There are 15 residues in the CDR3. Germline values: CDR1 MNHEY, CDR2 SMNVEV (reference sequence). The DNA for the CDR3 is TGTGCCAGCAGTTGGGGACAGGGGTTGGGTGATGGCTACACCTTC. It is translated as CASSWGQGLGDGYTF.